The next 2 T cell receptor beta chains were all read from a single sample in a study of siplizumab effects on memory and regulatory T cells. The table came from immunoSEQ multiplex PCR; TCRdb's copy has only in-frame clones and leaves some out. The sample includes tens of thousands of clones, roughly nine tenths of them seen just once. The sequenced sample consisted of CD8+ T cells sorted from blood. The receptors here all came from a human donor in good health.

The V and J genes are TRBV10-3 and TRBJ2-2; TRBD2 is a possible D gene (5 bases). Trimming removed 3 bases at V and 7 bases at J, with 9 bases between. This CDR3 spans 13 amino acids. Germline V gene sequence: CDR1 ENHRY, CDR2 SYGVKD. The CDR3 region is CAISDPGFGELFF. The CDR3 region has the DNA TGTGCCATCAGTGATCCGGGGTTCGGGGAGCTGTTTTTT.

V and J are TRBV13 and TRBJ2-7, with D possibly matching TRBD1 (5 bases). This CDR3 contains 14 residues. Trimming cost V 3 bases and J 2 bases, with 11 bases left between them. Germline-derived CDR1 and CDR2 are PRHDT and FYEKMQ (reference sequence). The CDR3 spells CASSFQGETYEQYF. In DNA form, the CDR3 reads TGTGCCAGCAGCTTCCAGGGTGAGACCTACGAGCAGTACTTC.